This T cell receptor beta chain was retrieved from a study of T-cell memory formation after mild COVID-19. From 5'RACE with constant-segment primers came TCR alpha and TCR beta cDNA libraries that carried sample barcodes and UMIs. Using its own MiXCR run on the 5' RACE reads, TCRdb lists one record per CDR3 protein. The profile shows tens of thousands of distinct CDR3 sequences, around 7.2% of them singletons. Overall study results and limits: In pre-infection memory, a portion of responding clones appeared, which suggested that cross-reactive memory joined.

Ten or more counts support this clonotype. The antigen is unknown. This clonotype was obtained from an adult woman who had mild COVID-19 (a few samples of this study predate the infection). Cell type and time point are not known. Sequencing input: PBMCs or a T cell subset sorted from them (not recorded which).

The DNA of the CDR3 is TGCGCCAGCAGCTTGTTAGGGGCTTCCTACGAGCAGTACTTC. It specifies CASSLLGASYEQYF. This chain uses TRBV5-1 with TRBJ2-7; the D gene is possibly TRBD1 (5 bases). This CDR3 comprises 14 residues. CDR1 is SGHRS, CDR2 YFSETQ, per germline. V shed 1 base and J shed 1 base, with 9 bases lying between them.